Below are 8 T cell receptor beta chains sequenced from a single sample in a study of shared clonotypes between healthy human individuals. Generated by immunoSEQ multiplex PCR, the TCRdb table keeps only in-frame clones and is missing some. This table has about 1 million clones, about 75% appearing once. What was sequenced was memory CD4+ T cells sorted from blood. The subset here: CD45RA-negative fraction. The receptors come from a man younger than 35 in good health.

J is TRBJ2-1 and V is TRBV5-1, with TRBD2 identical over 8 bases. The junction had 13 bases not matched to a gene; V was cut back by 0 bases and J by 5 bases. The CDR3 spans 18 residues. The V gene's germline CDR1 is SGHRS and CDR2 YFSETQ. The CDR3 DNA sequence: TGCGCCAGCAGCTTGGCCCAATTGAGCGGGAGATACCACAATGAGCAGTTCTTC. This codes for CASSLAQLSGRYHNEQFF.

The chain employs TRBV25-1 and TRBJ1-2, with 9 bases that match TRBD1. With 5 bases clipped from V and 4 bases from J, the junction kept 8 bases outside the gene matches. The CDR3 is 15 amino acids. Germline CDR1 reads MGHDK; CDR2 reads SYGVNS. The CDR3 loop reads CASSPSMTGGYGYTF. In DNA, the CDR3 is TGTGCCAGCAGTCCATCCATGACAGGGGGCTATGGCTACACCTTC.

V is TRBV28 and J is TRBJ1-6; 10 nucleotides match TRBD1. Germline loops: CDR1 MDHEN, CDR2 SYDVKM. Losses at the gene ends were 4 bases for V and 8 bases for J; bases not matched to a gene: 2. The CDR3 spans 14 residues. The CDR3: CASSSGTGDSPLHF. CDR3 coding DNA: TGTGCCAGCAGTTCCGGGACAGGGGATTCACCCCTCCACTTT.

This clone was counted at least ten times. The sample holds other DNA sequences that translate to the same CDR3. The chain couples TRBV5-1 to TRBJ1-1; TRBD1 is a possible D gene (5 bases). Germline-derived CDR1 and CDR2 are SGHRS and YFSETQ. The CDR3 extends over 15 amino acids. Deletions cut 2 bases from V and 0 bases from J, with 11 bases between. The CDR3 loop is CASSLGGELNTEAFF. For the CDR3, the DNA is TGCGCCAGCAGCTTAGGAGGGGAATTGAACACTGAAGCTTTCTTT.

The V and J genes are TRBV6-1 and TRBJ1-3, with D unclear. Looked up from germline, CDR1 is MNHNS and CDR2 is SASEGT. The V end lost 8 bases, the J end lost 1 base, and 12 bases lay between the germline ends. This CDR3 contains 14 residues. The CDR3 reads CASGPVPSGNTIYF. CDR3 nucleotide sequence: TGTGCCAGCGGGCCGGTCCCGTCTGGAAACACCATATATTTT.

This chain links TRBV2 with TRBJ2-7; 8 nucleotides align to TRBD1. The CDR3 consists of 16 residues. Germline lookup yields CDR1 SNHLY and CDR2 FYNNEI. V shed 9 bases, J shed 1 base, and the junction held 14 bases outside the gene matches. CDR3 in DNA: TGTGCCAGGATTAGACAGGGGTGGAGGGCTTCCTACGAGCAGTACTTC. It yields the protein CARIRQGWRASYEQYF.

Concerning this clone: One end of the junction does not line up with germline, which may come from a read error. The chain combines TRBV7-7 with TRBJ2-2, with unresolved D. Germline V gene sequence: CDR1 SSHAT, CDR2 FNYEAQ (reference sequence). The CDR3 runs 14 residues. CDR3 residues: CASSLAGNTGELFF. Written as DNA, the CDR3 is TGTGCTAGCAGCTTGGCTGGTAACACCGGGGAGCTGTTTTTT.

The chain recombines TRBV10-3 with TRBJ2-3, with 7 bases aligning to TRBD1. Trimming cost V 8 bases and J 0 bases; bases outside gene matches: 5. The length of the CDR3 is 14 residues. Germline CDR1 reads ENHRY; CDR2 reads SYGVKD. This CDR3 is CAISMTGSTDTQYF. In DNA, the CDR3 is TGTGCCATCTCAATGACAGGGAGCACAGATACGCAGTATTTT.